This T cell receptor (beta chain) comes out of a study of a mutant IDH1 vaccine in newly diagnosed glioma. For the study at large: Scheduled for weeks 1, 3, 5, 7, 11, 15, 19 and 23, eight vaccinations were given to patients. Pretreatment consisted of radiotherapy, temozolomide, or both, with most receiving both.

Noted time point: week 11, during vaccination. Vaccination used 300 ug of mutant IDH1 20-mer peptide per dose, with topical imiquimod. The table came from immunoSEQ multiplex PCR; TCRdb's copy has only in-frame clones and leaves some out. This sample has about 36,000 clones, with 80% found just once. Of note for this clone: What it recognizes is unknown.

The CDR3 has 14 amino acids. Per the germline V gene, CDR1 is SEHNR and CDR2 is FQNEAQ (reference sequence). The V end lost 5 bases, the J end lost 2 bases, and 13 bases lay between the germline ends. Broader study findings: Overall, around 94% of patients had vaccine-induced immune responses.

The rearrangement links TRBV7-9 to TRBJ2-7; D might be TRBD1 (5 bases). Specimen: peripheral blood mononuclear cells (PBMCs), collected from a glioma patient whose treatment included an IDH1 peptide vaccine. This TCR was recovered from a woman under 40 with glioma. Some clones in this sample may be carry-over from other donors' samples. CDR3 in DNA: TGTGCCAGCAGCCCGGACATCCGCCCCTACGAGCAGTACTTC. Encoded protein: CASSPDIRPYEQYF.